One and the same sample provided the 15 T cell receptor beta chains below, sequenced in a study of Ad26.COV2.S vaccination and SARS-CoV-2 variants. Treatment described: approximately 18 received Ad26.COV2.S at low or high dose, single or two shots; about 5 received placebo; per-sample allocation not given. The study sampled participants on day 63 after the first vaccine or placebo injection. TCRdb's copy holds only in-frame clones and misses some; the assay was immunoSEQ multiplex PCR. This table holds hundreds of thousands of clones, nearly 90% found once. The sample was peripheral blood, taken in a trial of Ad26.COV2.S vaccine versus placebo. All receptors derive from a person between 18 and 65 years old who received the Ad26.COV2.S COVID-19 vaccine or a placebo.

The J gene is TRBJ1-2, the V gene TRBV11-2, with 8 bases identical to TRBD1. CDR3 length equals 16 residues. V shed 1 base and J 0 bases; nucleotides not matched to a gene: 4. Germline V gene lookup returns CDR1 SGHAT and CDR2 FQNNGV. CDR3 nucleotides: TGTGCCAGCAGCTTAGCATGGGACAGGACTAACTATGGCTACACCTTC. Encoded protein: CASSLAWDRTNYGYTF.

The chain carries TRBV11-2 and TRBJ1-2; D is undetermined. The CDR3 spans 14 residues. The germline CDR1 and CDR2 sequences are SGHAT and FQNNGV. Trimming stripped 1 base from V and 8 bases from J, with 14 bases between. CDR3 region: CASSLGGFGRGYTF. Here the CDR3 DNA reads TGTGCCAGCAGCTTAGGAGGGTTTGGTAGAGGCTACACCTTC.

The chain links TRBV19 to TRBJ1-4; 8 bases match TRBD1. Germline V gives CDR1 LNHDA, CDR2 SQIVND (reference sequence). The junction had 12 bases not matched to a gene; V was cut back by 2 bases and J by 7 bases. CDR3 length: 17 residues. CDR3 sequence: CASSINPAAGGTEKLFF. The CDR3 DNA reads TGTGCCAGTAGTATAAACCCCGCGGCAGGGGGCACTGAAAAACTGTTTTTT.

The chain recombines TRBV5-4 with TRBJ1-2; D remains unclear. This CDR3 has 13 residues. The V gene lost 0 bases and the J gene lost 3 bases, with 6 bases spanning the gap. Germline V gives CDR1 SGHNT, CDR2 YYREEE (reference sequence). This chain's CDR3 is CASSLDPDYGYTF. CDR3 coding DNA: TGTGCCAGCAGCTTGGATCCTGACTATGGCTACACCTTC.

The chain couples TRBV18 to TRBJ2-3; possible D gene TRBD2, 5 bases. V lost 3 bases and J lost 6, with 13 bases in between. Looked up from germline, CDR1 is KGHSH and CDR2 is LQKENI. CDR3 length equals 14 residues. CDR3 nucleotides: TGTGCCAGCTCACCCACTAGGAGCTGGGATACGCAGTATTTT. It encodes CASSPTRSWDTQYF.

This chain joins TRBV5-1 and TRBJ2-7, with D tentatively TRBD2 (5 bases). CDR1 and CDR2 from the germline V gene are SGHRS and YFSETQ. The CDR3 covers 14 residues. V was cut by 4 bases and J by 3 bases, with 14 bases left in between. CDR3 region: CASSPDGLYYEQYV. The CDR3 bases are TGCGCCAGCAGCCCGGACGGACTTTACTACGAGCAGTACGTC.

CDR3 loop: CASSDPLDTQYF. In nucleotides, the CDR3 is TGTGCCAGTTCGGACCCCCTAGATACGCAGTATTTT. The V and J genes are TRBV9 and TRBJ2-3; D not resolved. V was clipped by 8 bases and J by 5 bases, with 12 bases between them. The CDR3 extends over 12 amino acids. Germline loops: CDR1 SGDLS, CDR2 YYNGEE.

V usage is TRBV25-1 and J usage is TRBJ1-2; a possible D gene is TRBD1 (6 bases). This CDR3 spans 13 amino acids. V was pared by 2 bases and J by 8 bases, with 12 bases between. Germline assignment: CDR1 MGHDK and CDR2 SYGVNS. The CDR3 nucleotides are TGTGCCAGCAGTGAAGGGGGCCGCCCCGGCTACACCTTC. Its protein is CASSEGGRPGYTF.

The gene calls are TRBV7-9 and TRBJ1-1; TRBD1 might be the D (6 bases). V was pared by 0 bases and J by 1 base, with 9 bases between. The CDR3 totals 15 residues. In germline, CDR1 is SEHNR, CDR2 FQNEAQ (reference sequence). The CDR3 DNA reads as TGTGCCAGCAGCTTAGCCGCAGGGGAGAACACTGAAGCTTTCTTT. Amino acid sequence: CASSLAAGENTEAFF.

This clone was found a few times. The chain recombines TRBV11-3 with TRBJ1-6; D uncertain. V gave up 3 bases and J gave up 5 bases, with 11 bases separating them. The CDR3 is 15 amino acids. Germline-derived CDR1 and CDR2 are SGHNT and YENEEA. The CDR3 spells CASSFRAHHNSPLHF. Here the CDR3 DNA reads TGTGCCAGCAGCTTTAGGGCGCACCATAATTCACCCCTCCACTTT. The variable domain in full, completed from reference TRBV11-3 and TRBJ1-6, reads EAGVVQSPRYKIIEKKQPVAFWCNPISGHNTLYWYLQNLGQGPELLIRYENEEAVDDSQLPKDRFSAERLKGVDSTLKIQPAELGDSAVYLCASSFRAHHNSPLHFGNGTRLTVT.

The chain recombines TRBV19 with TRBJ2-2; D not certain. CDR1 LNHDA and CDR2 SQIVND come from the germline V gene (reference sequence). There are 15 residues in the CDR3. V dropped 5 bases and J dropped 1 base, with 11 bases sitting between them. The CDR3 DNA reads as TGTGCCAGTAGTGTCAGGACGGGGAACACCGGGGAGCTGTTTTTT. This gives the protein CASSVRTGNTGELFF.

This clone was seen a single time. J is TRBJ2-1 and V is TRBV4-1; a weak D match, TRBD1 (6 bases). This CDR3 region has 17 residues. Germline loops: CDR1 MGHRA, CDR2 YSYEKL. The V end lost 0 bases, the J end lost 12 bases, and 24 bases lay between the germline ends. CDR3 sequence (DNA): TGCGCCAGCAGCCAAGAATGGGGGCGGGCCAAAACCACGGGGCAGTTCTTC. This translates into CASSQEWGRAKTTGQFF.

The V call is TRBV4-1, the J call TRBJ2-3; 12 bases are shared with TRBD2. V shed 1 base, J shed 2 bases, and the junction held 4 bases outside the gene matches. The germline CDR1 and CDR2 sequences are MGHRA and YSYEKL. This CDR3 has 17 residues. CDR3 sequence: CASSQGLAGEFTDTQYF. CDR3 in DNA: TGCGCCAGCAGCCAAGGACTAGCGGGGGAGTTCACAGATACGCAGTATTTT.

This clone was observed a handful of times. As DNA, the CDR3 is TGTGCCAGCAGCTTAAACGGGGGAGGAAACACCATATATTTT. Translation: CASSLNGGGNTIYF. The V and J genes are TRBV7-9 and TRBJ1-3; possible D gene TRBD1, 5 bases. Germline lookup yields CDR1 SEHNR and CDR2 FQNEAQ (reference sequence). The CDR3 is made up of 14 amino acids. Between the trimmed V and J ends, which lost 2 bases and 4 bases, there was a span of 9 bases.

This clone was observed a single time. The V and J genes are TRBV28 and TRBJ1-2, with D tentatively TRBD1 (6 bases). Germline CDR1 MDHEN, CDR2 SYDVKM. V lost 7 bases and J lost 7, with 13 bases in between. This CDR3 region has 12 residues. CDR3 amino acids: CASTGRTVGYTF. The CDR3 nucleotides read TGTGCCAGCACCGGACGGACAGTTGGCTACACCTTC.